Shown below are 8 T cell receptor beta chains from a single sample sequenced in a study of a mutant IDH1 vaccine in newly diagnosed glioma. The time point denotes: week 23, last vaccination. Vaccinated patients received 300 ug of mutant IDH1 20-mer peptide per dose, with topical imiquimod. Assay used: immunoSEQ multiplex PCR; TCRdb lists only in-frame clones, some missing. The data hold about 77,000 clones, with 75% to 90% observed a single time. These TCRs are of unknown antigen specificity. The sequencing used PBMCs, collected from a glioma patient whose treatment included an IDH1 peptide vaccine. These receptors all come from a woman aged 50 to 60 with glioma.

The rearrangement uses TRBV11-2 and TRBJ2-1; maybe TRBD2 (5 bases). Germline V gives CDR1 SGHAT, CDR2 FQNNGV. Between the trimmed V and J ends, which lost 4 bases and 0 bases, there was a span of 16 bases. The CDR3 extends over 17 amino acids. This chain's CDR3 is CASSSLIRERSYNEQFF. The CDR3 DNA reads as TGTGCCAGCAGCTCGCTAATTCGGGAACGCTCCTACAATGAGCAGTTCTTC.

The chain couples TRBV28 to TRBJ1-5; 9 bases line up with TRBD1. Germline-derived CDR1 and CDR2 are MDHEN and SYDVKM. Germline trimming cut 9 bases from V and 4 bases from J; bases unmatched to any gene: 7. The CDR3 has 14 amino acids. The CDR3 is CASITGGGNQPQHF. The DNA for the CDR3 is TGTGCCAGTATTACAGGGGGCGGGAATCAGCCCCAGCATTTT.

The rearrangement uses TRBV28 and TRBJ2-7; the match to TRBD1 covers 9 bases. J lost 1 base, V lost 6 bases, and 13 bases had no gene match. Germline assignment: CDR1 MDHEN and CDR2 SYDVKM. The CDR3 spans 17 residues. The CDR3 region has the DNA TGTGCCAGCAGCTACAGACCGGGACAGGGATTATCCTACGAGCAGTACTTC. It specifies CASSYRPGQGLSYEQYF.

The CDR3 nucleotides read TGTGCCAGCAGTTTAGAGGGCCGGGGTAATCAGCCCCAGCATTTT. Its protein product is CASSLEGRGNQPQHF. V gene TRBV28 combines with J gene TRBJ1-5; D unresolved. There are 15 residues in the CDR3. Per germline, CDR1 MDHEN and CDR2 SYDVKM. V lost 2 bases to trimming and J lost 4 bases, with 12 bases between them.

The CDR3 is CASSPTGVDYGYTF. CDR3 in DNA: TGTGCCAGCAGTCCGACAGGGGTGGACTATGGCTACACCTTC. This rearrangement joins TRBV5-4 to TRBJ1-2; 8 bases agree with TRBD1. V shed 5 bases, J shed 3 bases, and the junction held 6 bases outside the gene matches. Germline V gene sequence: CDR1 SGHNT, CDR2 YYREEE (reference sequence). The CDR3 has 14 residues. Supplemented by reference TRBV5-4 and TRBJ1-2, the full variable domain reads ETGVTQSPTHLIKTRGQQVTLRCSSQSGHNTVSWYQQALGQGPQFIFQYYREEENGRGNFPPRFSGLQFPNYSSELNVNALELDDSALYLCASSPTGVDYGYTFGSGTRLTVV.

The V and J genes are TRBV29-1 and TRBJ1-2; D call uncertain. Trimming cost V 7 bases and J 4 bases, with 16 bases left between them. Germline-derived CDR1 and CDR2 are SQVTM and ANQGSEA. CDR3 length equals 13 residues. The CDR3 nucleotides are TGCAGCGCCTCTAGGACCGAACGCTATGGCTACACCTTC. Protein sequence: CSASRTERYGYTF.

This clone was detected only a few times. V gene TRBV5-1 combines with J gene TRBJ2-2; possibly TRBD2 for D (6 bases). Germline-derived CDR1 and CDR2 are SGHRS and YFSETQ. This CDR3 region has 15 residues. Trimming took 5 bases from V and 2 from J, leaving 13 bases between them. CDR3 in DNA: TGCGCCAGCAGATCGGGGCGGGGAAACACCGGGGAGCTGTTTTTT. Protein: CASRSGRGNTGELFF.

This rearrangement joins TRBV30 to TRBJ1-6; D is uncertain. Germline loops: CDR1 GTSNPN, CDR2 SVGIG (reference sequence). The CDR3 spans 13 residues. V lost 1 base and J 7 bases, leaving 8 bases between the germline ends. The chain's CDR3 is CAWSASNNSPLHF. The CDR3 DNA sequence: TGTGCCTGGAGTGCTTCGAACAATTCACCCCTCCACTTT.